This T cell receptor (beta chain) is from a study of blood T cell repertoires in COVID-19. The trim removed 0 bases at V and 11 bases at J, leaving 6 bases unmatched. CDR1 is SGHTA, CDR2 FQGTGA, per germline. CDR3 length: 13 residues. TCRdb's table, derived via immunoSEQ multiplex PCR, lists solely in-frame clones and lacks some. The data show around 140,000 clones, about 76% seen once. Sequences were obtained from peripheral blood. The sequence derives from a human donor in a cohort sampled during active COVID-19. V usage is TRBV7-3 and J usage is TRBJ1-1; TRBD1 aligns across 7 bases. Written as DNA, the CDR3 is TGTGCCAGCAGCTTAACGGCGGACAGGAGGGCTTTCTTT. Its protein is CASSLTADRRAFF.